This T cell receptor (beta chain) was identified during a study of blood T cell repertoires in COVID-19 (TCRdb year 2020). Regarding the research as a whole: The collaborator samples originated in the United States, Italy and Spain and spanned the acute and convalescent phases of COVID-19. The samples were drawn from two sources: the first 160 participants of the ongoing ImmuneRACE study, and 1,200 or so subjects contributed by 6 global collaborators. Where available, HLA class I and class II types were obtained from metadata supplied by the sample provider rather than from assay-based typing. The sample metadata nearly always contained a de-identified subject ID, COVID-19 status, age in years and sex. The material from the prospective study consisted of cDNA or gDNA derived from T cells, B-cell-depleted T cells, or PBMCs. The repertoires were released in a freely available public database intended as a resource for research on the immune response to SARS-CoV-2. Deeply sampled blood TCRbeta repertoires from subjects exposed to, actively infected with, or recovered from COVID-19 were included in the dataset.

Each collaborating institution followed its own protocols to collect whole blood in K2EDTA tubes. For TCRbeta analysis, collaborators shipped samples as frozen whole blood, isolated PBMCs, or DNA extracted from either of those sample types. What the work shows at the level of the full study, not this receptor alone: Clinical and demographic metadata were provided uncurated, with the amount varying by source and participant.

The CDR3 covers 15 residues, taking in both the cysteine and the phenylalanine. The read is trimmed to its CDR3 DNA, 45 bases read in frame from base 1. V loses 2 bases at its end and J loses 9 bases; junction bases beyond the gene matches: 9. CDR1 and CDR2 are read off the germline V gene as MNHNS and SASEGT. TCRbeta CDR3 regions were amplified from genomic DNA using the immunoSEQ Assay, a bias-controlled multiplex PCR. For the original study's pipeline: Nucleated cell counts per sample were estimated from amplification of reference gene primers within the assay. To quantify the absolute abundance of each unique TCRbeta CDR3 rearrangement, sequence reads were collapsed and filtered. For each sample, productive Simpson clonality was calculated as the square root of Simpson's diversity index over productive rearrangements. TCRdb limited this immuneACCESS table to in-frame rearrangements with V and J called. A share of clones is missing; checked studies link under half to unresolved V genes, and the rest is unexplained. The V and J calls and clone size come from that table; D and trimming were worked out from the DNA. The sample has 40,000 or so clones on record, approximately 85% of them singletons. More than 9% of the sample comes from the top ten.

Comment on this clone: The target of this receptor is not known. No per-base quality is available; no much larger clone lies one base away.

The sequence came from a human donor in a cohort sampled during active COVID-19. The rearranged segments are TRBV6-1 and TRBJ2-1; 8 middle bases align to TRBD2. The sequencing input was peripheral blood. The DNA is TGTGCCAGCAGTGAACCGGCCGCGGGGGGTGGTGAGCAGTTCTTC. This translates into CASSEPAAGGGEQFF.